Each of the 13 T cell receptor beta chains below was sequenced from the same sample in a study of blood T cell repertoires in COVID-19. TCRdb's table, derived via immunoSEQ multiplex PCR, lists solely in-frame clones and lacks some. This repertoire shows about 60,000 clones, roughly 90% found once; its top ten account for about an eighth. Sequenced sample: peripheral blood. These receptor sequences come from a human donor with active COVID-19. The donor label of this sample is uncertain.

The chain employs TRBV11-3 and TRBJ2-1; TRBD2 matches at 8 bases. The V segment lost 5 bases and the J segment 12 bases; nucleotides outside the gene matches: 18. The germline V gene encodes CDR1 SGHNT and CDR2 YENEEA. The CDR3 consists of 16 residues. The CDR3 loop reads CASSPGGGGRRARQFF. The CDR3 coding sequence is TGTGCCAGCAGCCCGGGGGGGGGCGGTCGCCGGGCGCGGCAGTTCTTC.

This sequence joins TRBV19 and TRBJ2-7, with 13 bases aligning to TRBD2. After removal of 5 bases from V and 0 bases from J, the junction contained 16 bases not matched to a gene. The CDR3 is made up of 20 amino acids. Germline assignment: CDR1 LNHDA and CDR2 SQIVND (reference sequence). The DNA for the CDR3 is TGTGCCAGTAGTTCAAGACTAGCGGGAGGACCGAAATCTACCTCCTACGAGCAGTACTTC. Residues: CASSSRLAGGPKSTSYEQYF.

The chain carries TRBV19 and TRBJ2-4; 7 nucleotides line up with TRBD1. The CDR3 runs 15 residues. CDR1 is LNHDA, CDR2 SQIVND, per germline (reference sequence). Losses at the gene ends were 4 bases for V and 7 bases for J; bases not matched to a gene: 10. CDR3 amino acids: CASSRFLGTDNIQYF. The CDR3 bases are TGTGCCAGTAGTAGATTTCTAGGGACAGACAACATTCAGTACTTC.

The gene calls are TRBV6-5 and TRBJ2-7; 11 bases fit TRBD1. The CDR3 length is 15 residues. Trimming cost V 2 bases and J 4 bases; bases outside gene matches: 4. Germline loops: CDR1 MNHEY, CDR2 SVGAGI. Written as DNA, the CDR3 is TGTGCCAGCAGTTACGGGACAGGGGGGCTGTACGAGCAGTACGTC. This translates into CASSYGTGGLYEQYV.

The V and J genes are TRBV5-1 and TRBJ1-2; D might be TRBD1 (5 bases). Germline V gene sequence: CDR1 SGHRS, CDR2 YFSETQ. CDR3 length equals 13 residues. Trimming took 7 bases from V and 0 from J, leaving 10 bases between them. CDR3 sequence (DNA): TGCGCCAGCGGGGGGGTTACTAACTATGGCTACACCTTC. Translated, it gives CASGGVTNYGYTF.

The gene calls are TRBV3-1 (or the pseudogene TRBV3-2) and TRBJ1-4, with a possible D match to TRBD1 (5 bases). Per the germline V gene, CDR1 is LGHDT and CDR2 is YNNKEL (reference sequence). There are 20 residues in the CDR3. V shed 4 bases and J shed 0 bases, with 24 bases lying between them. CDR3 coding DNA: TGTGCCAGCAGCCGGCCTGCCGGGGGATCTGGGCGAACAACTAATGAAAAACTGTTTTTT. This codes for CASSRPAGGSGRTTNEKLFF.

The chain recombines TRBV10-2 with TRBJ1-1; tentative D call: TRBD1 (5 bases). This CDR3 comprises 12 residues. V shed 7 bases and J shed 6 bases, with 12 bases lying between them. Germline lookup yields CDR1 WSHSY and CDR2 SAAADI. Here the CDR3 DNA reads TGCGCCAGCACAGGGTTATCCCCTGAAGCTTTCTTT. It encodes CASTGLSPEAFF.

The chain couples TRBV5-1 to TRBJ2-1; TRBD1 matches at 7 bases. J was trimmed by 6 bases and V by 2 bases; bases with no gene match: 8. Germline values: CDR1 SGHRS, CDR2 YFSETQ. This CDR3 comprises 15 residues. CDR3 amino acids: CASSFSTGVGNEQFF. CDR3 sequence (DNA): TGCGCCAGCAGCTTTAGCACAGGGGTTGGCAATGAGCAGTTCTTC. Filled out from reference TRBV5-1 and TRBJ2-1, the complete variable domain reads KAGVTQTPRYLIKTRGQQVTLSCSPISGHRSVSWYQQTPGQGLQFLFEYFSETQRNKGNFPGRFSGRQFSNSRSEMNVSTLELGDSALYLCASSFSTGVGNEQFFGPGTRLTVL.

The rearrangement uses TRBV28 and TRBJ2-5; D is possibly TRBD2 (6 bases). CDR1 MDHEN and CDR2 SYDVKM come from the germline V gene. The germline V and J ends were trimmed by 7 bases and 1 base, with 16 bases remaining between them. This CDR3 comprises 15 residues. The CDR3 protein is CASTSGGNLQETQYF. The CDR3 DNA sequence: TGTGCCAGCACCTCAGGCGGGAATCTCCAAGAGACCCAGTACTTC.

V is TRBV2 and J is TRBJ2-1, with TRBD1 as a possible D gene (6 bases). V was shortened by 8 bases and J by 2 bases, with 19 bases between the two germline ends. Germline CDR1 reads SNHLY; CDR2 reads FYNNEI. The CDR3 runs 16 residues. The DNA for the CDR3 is TGTGCCAGCCAGGACGACAAGGACAGCCCCTACAATGAGCAGTTCTTC. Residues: CASQDDKDSPYNEQFF.

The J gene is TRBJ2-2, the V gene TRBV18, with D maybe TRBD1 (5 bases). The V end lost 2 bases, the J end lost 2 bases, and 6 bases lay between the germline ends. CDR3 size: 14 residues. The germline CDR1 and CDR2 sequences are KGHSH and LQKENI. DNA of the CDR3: TGTGCCAGCTCACCAGACAGAAACACCGGGGAGCTGTTTTTT. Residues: CASSPDRNTGELFF. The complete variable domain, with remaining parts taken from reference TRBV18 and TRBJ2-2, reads NAGVMQNPRHLVRRRGQEARLRCSPMKGHSHVYWYRQLPEEGLKFMVYLQKENIIDESGMPKERFSAEFPKEGPSILRIQQVVRGDSAAYFCASSPDRNTGELFFGEGSRLTVL.

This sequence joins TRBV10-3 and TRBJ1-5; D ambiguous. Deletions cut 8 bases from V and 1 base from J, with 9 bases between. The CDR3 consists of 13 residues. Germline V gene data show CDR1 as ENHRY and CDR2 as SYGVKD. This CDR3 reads CAIAVESNQPQHF. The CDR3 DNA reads TGTGCCATCGCAGTGGAGAGCAATCAGCCCCAGCATTTT.

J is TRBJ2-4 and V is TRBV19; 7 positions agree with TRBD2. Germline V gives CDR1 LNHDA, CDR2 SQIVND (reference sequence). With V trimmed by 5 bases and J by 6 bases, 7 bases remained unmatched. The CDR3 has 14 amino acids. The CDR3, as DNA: TGTGCCAGTAGTCTGGGCGGGAGAGTAAACATTCAGTACTTC. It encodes CASSLGGRVNIQYF.